A single sample is the source of the 10 T cell receptor beta chains below, sequenced in a study of T cell responses to AZD1222 COVID-19 vaccine. Data came from immunoSEQ multiplex PCR; TCRdb stores just in-frame clones and leaves some out. The table has fewer than 150,000 clones, approximately 94% seen once. Material: peripheral blood, obtained on day 0 of AZD1222 vaccination. These TCRs come from an adult in good health.

In this sample, this clone turned up once. CDR3 in DNA: TGTGCCAGCAGTTACCGGCAGGGGCATGGCTACACCTTC. This encodes CASSYRQGHGYTF. The chain joins TRBV6-2 or TRBV6-3 to TRBJ1-2; D might be TRBD1 (6 bases). This CDR3 spans 13 amino acids. Trimming removed 2 bases at V and 6 bases at J, with 10 bases between. The germline V gene encodes CDR1 MNHEY and CDR2 SVGEGT.

This clone was seen a single time. The chain uses TRBV5-6 and TRBJ2-7; possible D gene TRBD1, 6 bases. Trimming cost V 10 bases and J 4 bases, with 21 bases left between them. Germline lookup yields CDR1 SGHDT and CDR2 YYEEEE. The CDR3 has 14 residues. CDR3 residues: CAGPAGTKIYEQYF. The CDR3 nucleotides read TGTGCCGGCCCAGCCGGGACAAAGATTTACGAGCAGTACTTC.

V gene TRBV5-1 combines with J gene TRBJ1-4; D unclear. The CDR3 consists of 15 residues. V was cut by 3 bases and J by 5 bases, with 14 bases left in between. Per germline, CDR1 SGHRS and CDR2 YFSETQ. This CDR3 is CASSSSGRMNEKLFF. CDR3 sequence (DNA): TGCGCCAGCAGCTCATCCGGGAGGATGAATGAAAAACTGTTTTTT.

This chain joins TRBV10-3 and TRBJ1-1, with D uncertain. The CDR3 covers 13 residues. Trimming took 6 bases from V and 5 from J, leaving 13 bases between them. Germline V gene sequence: CDR1 ENHRY, CDR2 SYGVKD. The CDR3 loop is CAIREDLSTEAFF. The CDR3 bases are TGTGCCATCAGGGAGGACCTTTCTACTGAAGCTTTCTTT.

The chain couples TRBV9 to TRBJ1-2; D remains unclear. The germline V gene encodes CDR1 SGDLS and CDR2 YYNGEE. The CDR3 loop spans 18 amino acids. Trimming cost V 0 bases and J 2 bases, with 20 bases left between them. CDR3: CASSVGREEGRGNYGYTF. The CDR3 nucleotides read TGTGCCAGCAGCGTAGGTCGGGAGGAGGGCAGAGGGAACTATGGCTACACCTTC.

This chain connects TRBV6-1 to TRBJ1-2, with 7 bases fitting TRBD1. Per germline, CDR1 MNHNS and CDR2 SASEGT. CDR3 size: 13 residues. V dropped 5 bases and J dropped 8; count of bases not matched to a gene: 8. In DNA form, the CDR3 reads TGTGCCAGCAGTACCGGACAGGCAGGGGGCTACACCTTC. Its translation is CASSTGQAGGYTF.

The chain employs TRBV10-3 and TRBJ1-2, with D possibly being TRBD1 (5 bases). The V end was cut by 3 bases, the J end by 5 bases, with 7 bases between. The germline V gene encodes CDR1 ENHRY and CDR2 SYGVKD. The CDR3 length is 12 residues. CDR3 in DNA: TGTGCCATCAGTGATGGGGGTTATGGCTACACCTTC. Translation: CAISDGGYGYTF.

V usage is TRBV6-5 and J usage is TRBJ2-7; 10 bases match TRBD1. This CDR3 spans 16 amino acids. Trimming took 2 bases from V and 0 from J; bases not matched to a gene: 4. In germline, CDR1 is MNHEY, CDR2 SVGAGI. The CDR3 region is CASSYAGQGNSYEQYF. For the CDR3, the DNA is TGTGCCAGCAGTTACGCGGGACAGGGGAACTCCTACGAGCAGTACTTC.

The genes are TRBV18 and TRBJ1-1, with D unresolved. Germline loops: CDR1 KGHSH, CDR2 LQKENI. The CDR3 has 15 residues. The V and J ends lost 2 bases and 1 base respectively, with 11 bases between them. The CDR3 DNA follows: TGTGCCAGCTCACCAAGCTTGGGCGGGAACACTGAAGCTTTCTTT. Its translation: CASSPSLGGNTEAFF.

In its sample, this clone was seen once. J is TRBJ2-7 and V is TRBV14, with unresolved D. The CDR3 covers 12 residues. V lost 4 bases to trimming and J lost 4 bases, with 8 bases between them. Germline-derived CDR1 and CDR2 are SGHDN and FVKESK. This CDR3 reads CASSLASYEQYF. CDR3 DNA sequence: TGTGCCAGCAGCCTGGCTAGTTACGAGCAGTACTTC.